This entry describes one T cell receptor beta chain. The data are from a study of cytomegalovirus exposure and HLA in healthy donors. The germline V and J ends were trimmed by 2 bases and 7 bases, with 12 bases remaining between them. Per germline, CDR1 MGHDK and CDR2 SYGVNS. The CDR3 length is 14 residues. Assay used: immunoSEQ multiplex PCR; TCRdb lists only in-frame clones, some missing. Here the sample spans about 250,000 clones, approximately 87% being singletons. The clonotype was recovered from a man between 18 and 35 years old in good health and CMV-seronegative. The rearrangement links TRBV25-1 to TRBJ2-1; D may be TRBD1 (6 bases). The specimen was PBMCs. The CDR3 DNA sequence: TGTGCCAGCAGTGAACCAGGGGAGAGAAATGAGCAGTTCTTC. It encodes CASSEPGERNEQFF.